The subject of this entry is one TCR beta chain. CDR1 SGHTA and CDR2 FQGNSA come from the germline V gene. V lost 2 bases, J lost 5 bases, and 10 bases lay in between. CDR3 length: 13 amino acids. Data came from immunoSEQ multiplex PCR; TCRdb stores just in-frame clones and leaves some out. The sample carries around 450,000 clones, roughly 89% recorded once. Treatment noted: roughly 20 received Ad26.COV2.S at low or high dose, single or two shots; roughly 5 received placebo; per-sample allocation not given. Collection of samples fell on day 63 after the first vaccine or placebo injection. The data originate from a study of Ad26.COV2.S vaccination and SARS-CoV-2 variants.

Sequencing was performed on peripheral blood, taken in a trial of Ad26.COV2.S vaccine versus placebo. The chain couples TRBV7-2 to TRBJ2-7, with D unresolved. This receptor was obtained from a person between 18 and 65 years old who received the Ad26.COV2.S COVID-19 vaccine or a placebo. CDR3 region: CASSLLSSHEQYF. Here the CDR3 DNA reads TGTGCCAGCAGCTTACTATCTTCCCACGAGCAGTACTTC.